This T cell receptor (beta chain) was captured by sequencing in a study of immune cell composition in non-small cell lung cancer. Using immunoSEQ multiplex PCR, the repertoire was profiled, and TCRdb retains in-frame clones only, with some absent. The data contain 5,000 or so clones, around 77% of them singletons. From germline, CDR1 is SGHVS and CDR2 FNYEAQ. With V trimmed by 5 bases and J by 4 bases, 4 bases remained unmatched. There are 15 residues in the CDR3. Normal lung sampling was at least 3 cm from the tumour, as distant as possible. Regarding this clone: No antigen is known for it.

Study outcomes and limitations: Tumour-associated clones >0.5% occurred in 25% to 40% of adenocarcinomas, about 80% of squamous.

J is TRBJ2-1 and V is TRBV7-6, with 11 nucleotides matching TRBD2. The receptor was derived from a human donor with non-small cell lung cancer. Sequencing was performed on non-adjacent lung tissue. As DNA, the CDR3 is TGTGCCAGCAGCGCCTCTAGCGGGAGGTACAATGAGCAGTTCTTC. It specifies CASSASSGRYNEQFF.